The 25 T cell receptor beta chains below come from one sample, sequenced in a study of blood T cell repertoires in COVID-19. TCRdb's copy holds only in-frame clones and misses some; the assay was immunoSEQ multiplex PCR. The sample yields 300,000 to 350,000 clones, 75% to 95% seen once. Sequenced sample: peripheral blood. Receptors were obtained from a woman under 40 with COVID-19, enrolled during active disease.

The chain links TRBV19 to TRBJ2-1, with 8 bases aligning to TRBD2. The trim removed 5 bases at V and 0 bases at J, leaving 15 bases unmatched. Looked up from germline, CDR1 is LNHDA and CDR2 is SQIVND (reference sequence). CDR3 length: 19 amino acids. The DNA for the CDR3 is TGTGCCAGTAGTCCCCCGGATAGCGGGGCTCTAAGCTCCTACAATGAGCAGTTCTTC. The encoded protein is CASSPPDSGALSSYNEQFF.

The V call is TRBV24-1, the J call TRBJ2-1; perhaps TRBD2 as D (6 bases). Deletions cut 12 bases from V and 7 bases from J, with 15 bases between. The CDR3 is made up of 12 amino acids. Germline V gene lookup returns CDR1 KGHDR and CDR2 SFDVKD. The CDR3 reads CAASDAGNEQFF. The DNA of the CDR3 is TGTGCCGCCTCAGACGCGGGGAATGAGCAGTTCTTC.

The CDR3 nucleotides read TGTGCCACCAGTGCATCAGGGGTTGAAAAACTGTTTTTT. Protein sequence: CATSASGVEKLFF. The genes are TRBV24-1 and TRBJ1-4, with D maybe TRBD1 (6 bases). The CDR3 sequence is 13 residues long. Germline lookup yields CDR1 KGHDR and CDR2 SFDVKD. The V gene lost 5 bases and the J gene lost 7 bases, with 10 bases spanning the gap.

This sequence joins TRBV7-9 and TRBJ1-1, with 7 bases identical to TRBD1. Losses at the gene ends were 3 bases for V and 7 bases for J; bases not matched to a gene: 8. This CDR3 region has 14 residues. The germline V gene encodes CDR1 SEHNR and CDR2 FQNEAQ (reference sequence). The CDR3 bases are TGTGCCAGCAGCTTGGGAGGCAGGGGGGATGAAGCTTTCTTT. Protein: CASSLGGRGDEAFF.

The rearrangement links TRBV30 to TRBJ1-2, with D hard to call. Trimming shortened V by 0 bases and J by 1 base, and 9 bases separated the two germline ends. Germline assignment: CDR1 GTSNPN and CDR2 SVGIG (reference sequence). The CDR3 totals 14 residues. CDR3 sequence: CAWSVQPNNYGYTF. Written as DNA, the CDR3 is TGTGCCTGGAGTGTACAACCGAATAACTATGGCTACACCTTC. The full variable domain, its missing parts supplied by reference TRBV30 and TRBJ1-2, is SQTIHQWPATLVQPVGSPLSLECTVEGTSNPNLYWYRQAAGRGLQLLFYSVGIGQISSEVPQNLSASRPQDRQFILSSKKLLLSDSGFYLCAWSVQPNNYGYTFGSGTRLTVV.

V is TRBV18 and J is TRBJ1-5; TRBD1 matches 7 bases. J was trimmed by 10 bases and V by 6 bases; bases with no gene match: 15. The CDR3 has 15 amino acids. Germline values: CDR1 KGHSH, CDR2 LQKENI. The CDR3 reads CASSTSGGPLAPQHF. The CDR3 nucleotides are TGTGCCAGCTCCACCTCAGGGGGTCCACTCGCTCCCCAGCATTTT.

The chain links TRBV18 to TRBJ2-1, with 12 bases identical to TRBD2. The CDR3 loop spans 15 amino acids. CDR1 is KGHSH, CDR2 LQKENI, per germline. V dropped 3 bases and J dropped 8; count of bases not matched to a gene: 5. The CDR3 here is CASSPVLAGGDEQFF. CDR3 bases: TGTGCCAGCTCACCGGTGCTAGCGGGAGGGGATGAGCAGTTCTTC.

The CDR3 region is CASSSGTESTDTQYF. For the CDR3, the DNA is TGTGCCAGCAGCTCCGGGACAGAAAGCACAGATACGCAGTATTTT. The chain employs TRBV7-3 and TRBJ2-3; 7 nucleotides match TRBD1. CDR3 length: 15 amino acids. J lost 0 bases, V lost 4 bases, and 4 bases had no gene match. Germline CDR1 is SGHTA and CDR2 is FQGTGA. The full variable domain, completed using reference TRBV7-3 and TRBJ2-3, is GAGVSQTPSNKVTEKGKYVELRCDPISGHTALYWYRQSLGQGPEFLIYFQGTGAADDSGLPNDRFFAVRPEGSVSTLKIQRTERGDSAVYLCASSSGTESTDTQYFGPGTRLTVL.

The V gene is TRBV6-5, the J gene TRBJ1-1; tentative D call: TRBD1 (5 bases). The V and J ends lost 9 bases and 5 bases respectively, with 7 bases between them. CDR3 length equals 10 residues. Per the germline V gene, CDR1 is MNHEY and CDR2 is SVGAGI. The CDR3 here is CASGGTEAFF. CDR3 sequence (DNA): TGTGCCAGTGGGGGGACTGAAGCTTTCTTT.

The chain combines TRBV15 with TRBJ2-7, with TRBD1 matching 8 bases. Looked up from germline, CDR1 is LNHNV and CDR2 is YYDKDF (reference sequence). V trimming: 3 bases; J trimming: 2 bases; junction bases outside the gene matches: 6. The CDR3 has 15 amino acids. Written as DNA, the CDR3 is TGTGCCACCAGCAGGTGGGACAGGAGAGCCTACGAGCAGTACTTC. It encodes CATSRWDRRAYEQYF.

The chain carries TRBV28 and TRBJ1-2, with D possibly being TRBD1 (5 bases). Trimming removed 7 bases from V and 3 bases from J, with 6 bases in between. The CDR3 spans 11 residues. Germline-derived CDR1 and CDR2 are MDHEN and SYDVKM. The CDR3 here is CASKGDYGYTF. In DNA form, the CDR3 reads TGTGCCAGCAAAGGGGACTATGGCTACACCTTC.

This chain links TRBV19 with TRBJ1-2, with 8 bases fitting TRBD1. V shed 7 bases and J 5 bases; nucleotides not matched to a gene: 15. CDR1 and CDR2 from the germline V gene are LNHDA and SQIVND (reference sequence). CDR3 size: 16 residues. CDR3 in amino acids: CASTPGWDRRTYGYTF. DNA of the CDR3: TGTGCCAGTACCCCAGGTTGGGACAGGAGGACATATGGCTACACCTTC.

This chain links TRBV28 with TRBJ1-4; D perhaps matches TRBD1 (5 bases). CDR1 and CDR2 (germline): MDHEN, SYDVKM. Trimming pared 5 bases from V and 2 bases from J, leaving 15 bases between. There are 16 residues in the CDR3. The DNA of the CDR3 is TGTGCCAGCAGTCTCGGCAGGGCGGGGACTAATGAAAAACTGTTTTTT. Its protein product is CASSLGRAGTNEKLFF.

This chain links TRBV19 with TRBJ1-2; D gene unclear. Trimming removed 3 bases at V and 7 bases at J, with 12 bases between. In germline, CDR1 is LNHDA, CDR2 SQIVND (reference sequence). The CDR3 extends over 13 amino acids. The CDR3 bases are TGTGCCAGTAGTATCCCACGGTCTATTGGCTACACCTTC. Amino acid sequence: CASSIPRSIGYTF.

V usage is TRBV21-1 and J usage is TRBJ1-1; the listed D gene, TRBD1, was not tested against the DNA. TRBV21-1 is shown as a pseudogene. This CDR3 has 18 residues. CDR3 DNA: TGTGCCAGCAGCAGTCCGGGACAGGGGGCGATAATGAACACTGAAGCTTTCTTT. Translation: CASSSPGQGAIMNTEAFF.

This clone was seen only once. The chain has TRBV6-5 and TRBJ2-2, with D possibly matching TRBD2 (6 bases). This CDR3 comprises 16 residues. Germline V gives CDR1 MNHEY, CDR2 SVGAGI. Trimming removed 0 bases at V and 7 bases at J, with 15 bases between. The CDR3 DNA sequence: TGTGCCAGCAGTTACTCGTGGAGGGAAGCATACGGGGAGCTGTTTTTT. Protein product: CASSYSWREAYGELFF.

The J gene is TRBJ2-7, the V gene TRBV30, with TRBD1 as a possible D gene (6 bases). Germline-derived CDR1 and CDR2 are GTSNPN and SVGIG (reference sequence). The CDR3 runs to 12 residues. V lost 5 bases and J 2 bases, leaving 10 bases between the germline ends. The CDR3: CAWGPGAYEQYF. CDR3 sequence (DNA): TGTGCCTGGGGTCCAGGGGCCTACGAGCAGTACTTC.

The CDR3 bases are TGTGCCAGCAGCCCGCGGGACAGGGATTTTAATGAAAAACTGTTTTTT. Its protein is CASSPRDRDFNEKLFF. The chain couples TRBV9 to TRBJ1-4; 9 positions agree with TRBD1. The CDR3 extends over 16 amino acids. With 4 bases clipped from V and 4 bases from J, the junction kept 8 bases outside the gene matches. Germline V CDR1 and CDR2: SGDLS, YYNGEE.

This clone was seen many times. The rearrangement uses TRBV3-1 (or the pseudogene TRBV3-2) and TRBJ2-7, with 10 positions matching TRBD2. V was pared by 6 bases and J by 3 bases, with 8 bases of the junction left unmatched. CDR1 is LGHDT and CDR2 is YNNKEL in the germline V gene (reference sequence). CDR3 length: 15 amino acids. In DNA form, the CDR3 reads TGTGCCAGCAGTCAGGGACTAGCGTCCCACTACGAGCAGTACTTC. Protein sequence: CASSQGLASHYEQYF.

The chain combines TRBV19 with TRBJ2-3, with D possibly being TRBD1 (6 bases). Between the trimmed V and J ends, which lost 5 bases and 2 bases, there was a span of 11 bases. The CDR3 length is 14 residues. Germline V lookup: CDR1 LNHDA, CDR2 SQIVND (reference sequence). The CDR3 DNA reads TGTGCCAGTAGTCCGGACAGAAACACAGATACGCAGTATTTT. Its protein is CASSPDRNTDTQYF. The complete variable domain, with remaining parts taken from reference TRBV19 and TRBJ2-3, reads DGGITQSPKYLFRKEGQNVTLSCEQNLNHDAMYWYRQDPGQGLRLIYYSQIVNDFQKGDIAEGYSVSREKKESFPLTVTSAQKNPTAFYLCASSPDRNTDTQYFGPGTRLTVL.

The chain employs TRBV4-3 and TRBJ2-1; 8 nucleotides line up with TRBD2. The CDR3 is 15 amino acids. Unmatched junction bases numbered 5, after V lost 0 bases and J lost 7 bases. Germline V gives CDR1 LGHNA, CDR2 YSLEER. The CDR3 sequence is CASSQDPGLENEQFF. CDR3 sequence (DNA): TGCGCCAGCAGCCAAGACCCGGGACTAGAGAATGAGCAGTTCTTC.

In DNA, the CDR3 is TGTGCCAGCAGCCCCGGGGAGGGAGGCACTGAAGCTTTCTTT. Its protein product is CASSPGEGGTEAFF. V usage is TRBV4-2 and J usage is TRBJ1-1; D unclear. With 4 bases removed from V and 4 bases from J, the gap between germline ends came to 13 bases. Germline V gene sequence: CDR1 LGHNA, CDR2 YNFKEQ. The CDR3 loop spans 14 amino acids.

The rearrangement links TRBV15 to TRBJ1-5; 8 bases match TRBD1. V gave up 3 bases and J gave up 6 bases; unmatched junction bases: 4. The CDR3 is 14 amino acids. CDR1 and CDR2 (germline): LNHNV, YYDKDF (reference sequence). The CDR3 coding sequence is TGTGCCACCAGCAGTCTCGGACAGGGTCAGCCCCAGCATTTT. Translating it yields CATSSLGQGQPQHF.

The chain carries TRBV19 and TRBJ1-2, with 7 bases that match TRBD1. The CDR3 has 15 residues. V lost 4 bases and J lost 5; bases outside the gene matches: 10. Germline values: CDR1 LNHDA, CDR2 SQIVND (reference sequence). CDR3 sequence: CASSRTGTASYGYTF. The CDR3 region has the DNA TGTGCCAGTAGTAGAACCGGGACAGCTAGTTATGGCTACACCTTC.

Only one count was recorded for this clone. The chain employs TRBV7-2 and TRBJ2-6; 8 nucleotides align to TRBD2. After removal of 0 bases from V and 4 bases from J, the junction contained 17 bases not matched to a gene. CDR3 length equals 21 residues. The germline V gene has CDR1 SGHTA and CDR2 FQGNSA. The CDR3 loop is CASSLAPSQRERQSGANVLTF. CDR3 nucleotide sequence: TGTGCCAGCAGCTTAGCCCCCTCTCAGCGGGAGCGCCAATCCGGGGCCAACGTCCTGACTTTC.